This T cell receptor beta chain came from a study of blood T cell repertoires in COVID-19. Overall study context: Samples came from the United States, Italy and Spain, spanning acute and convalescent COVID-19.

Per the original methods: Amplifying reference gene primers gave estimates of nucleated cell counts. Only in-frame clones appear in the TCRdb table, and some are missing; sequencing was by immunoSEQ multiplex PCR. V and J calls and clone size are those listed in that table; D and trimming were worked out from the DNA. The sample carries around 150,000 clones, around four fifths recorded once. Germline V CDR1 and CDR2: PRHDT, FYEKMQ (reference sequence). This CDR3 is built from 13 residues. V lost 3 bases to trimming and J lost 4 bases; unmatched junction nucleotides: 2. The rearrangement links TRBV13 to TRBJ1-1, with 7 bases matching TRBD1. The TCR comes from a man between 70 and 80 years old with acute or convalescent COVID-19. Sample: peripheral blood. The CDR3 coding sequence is TGTGCCAGCAGCTTTTACAGGGGCACTGAAGCTTTCTTT. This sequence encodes CASSFYRGTEAFF.